This T cell receptor beta chain was recovered during a study of blood T cell repertoires in COVID-19. Study in general: Samples representing acute and convalescent COVID-19 were sourced from the United States, Italy and Spain. The analysed material was cDNA or gDNA that came from T cells, B-cell-depleted T cells, or PBMCs.

This clone came up many times. TCRdb's table, derived via immunoSEQ multiplex PCR, lists solely in-frame clones and lacks some. Here the sample spans some 240,000 clones, 75% to 85% being singletons. The V end was cut by 8 bases, the J end by 0 bases, with 11 bases between. This CDR3 is 14 amino acids long. Per germline, CDR1 ENHRY and CDR2 SYGVKD. The chain employs TRBV10-3 and TRBJ1-3; maybe TRBD1 (5 bases). The sequenced sample consisted of peripheral blood. The source is an older woman with active or convalescent COVID-19. CDR3: CAIGQGDSGNTIYF. The CDR3 DNA follows: TGTGCCATCGGGCAGGGCGACTCTGGAAACACCATATATTTT.